Included here is one T cell receptor (beta chain) sequence, with context. Its antigen is not known. The junction had 4 bases not matched to a gene; V was cut back by 0 bases and J by 2 bases. This CDR3 is 16 amino acids long. The germline gives CDR1 SGHRS, CDR2 YFSETQ. Donors likely had unrecorded immune exposures despite being nominally healthy when sampled. This specimen comes from a study of cytomegalovirus exposure and HLA in healthy donors. The study's findings and limits: Later, an analysis showed that TCR beta chains associated with HLA were more clonally expanded than others that were equally common. Researchers reportedly found TCR beta sequences accurately predicted most subjects' HLA-A and HLA-B alleles. Apparent HLA restriction characterized most CMV-associated TCR beta chains in a later analysis.

In the PCR, 60 Vbeta and 13 Jbeta primers were used. Data came from immunoSEQ multiplex PCR; TCRdb stores just in-frame clones and leaves some out. The table shows roughly 250,000 clones, with approximately 85% occurring only once. Specimen: PBMCs. The chain recombines TRBV5-1 with TRBJ2-3; 9 bases align to TRBD2. This receptor was taken from a woman aged 40-49 years in good health and CMV-seropositive. This CDR3 is CASSLEREEPTDTQYF. For the CDR3, the DNA is TGCGCCAGCAGCTTGGAGCGGGAGGAACCCACAGATACGCAGTATTTT.